This T cell receptor (beta chain) emerged from a study of cytomegalovirus exposure and HLA in healthy donors. Notes on the study in general: The classifier reportedly diagnosed cytomegalovirus status with high specificity and sensitivity.

The germline CDR1 and CDR2 sequences are MNHEY and SMNVEV (reference sequence). V was cut by 5 bases and J by 1 base, with 15 bases left in between. There are 17 residues in the CDR3. Donors were drawn from the approximately 120-subject validation cohort, separate from the approximately 670-subject first cohort. Notes on this clone: Its target is unknown.

Some clones are missing from TCRdb's copy, which holds only in-frame ones; the method was immunoSEQ multiplex PCR. The sample lists roughly 300,000 clones, roughly nine tenths seen once, with about 1.2% in the top ten. The chain carries TRBV27 and TRBJ1-6, with D unclear. This TCR came from a woman younger than 45 in good health and CMV-seropositive. The sample taken for sequencing was PBMCs. CDR3 region: CASSDPGGRSYNSPLHF. The CDR3 region has the DNA TGTGCCAGCAGTGATCCGGGTGGGAGATCCTATAATTCACCCCTCCACTTT.